Listed below are T cell receptor beta chains from one sample, sequenced in a study of blood T cells in healthy people across ages. Via MiXCR, TCRdb re-called the 5' RACE reads, giving one row per CDR3 protein. The sample contains over a million distinct CDR3 sequences, approximately 25% of which appear only once. A further study also used this sample, focusing on T cells of mothers and their children.

Sequencing used blood. The receptor source for this set is a girl between 2 and 10 years old in good health. Each CDR3 is given with its conserved first and last residue. The D gene is left open where the match is weak. Size values are once, few and many counts, or a class for expanded clones, and some rows have none.

CDR3nt	CDR3aa	v_gene	d_gene	len	j_gene	abundance
TGTGCCAGCAGCCTCGGTCTGGAGAGTACTAGCGGCGGGGATACGCAGTATTTT	CASSLGLESTSGGDTQYF	TRBV4-2	TRBD2	18	TRBJ2-3	few
TGTGCCAGCAGTCCCCTGTTGGGAGTCAACGAGCAGTACTTC	CASSPLLGVNEQYF	TRBV28	-	14	TRBJ2-7	-
TGCAGCGTTCCGGACAGTCACGAAGCTTTCTTT	CSVPDSHEAFF	TRBV29-1	-	11	TRBJ1-1	few
TGTGCCACCTCGCTAGGGTACAATGAGCAGTTCTTC	CATSLGYNEQFF	TRBV25-1	-	12	TRBJ2-1	few
TGTGCCAGCAGCCAAGGGTTTGGCGGGGGCCCCAATGAGCAGTTCTTC	CASSQGFGGGPNEQFF	TRBV3-1	-	16	TRBJ2-1	few
TGTGCCAGCAGCGACAGGCTTGGCACAGATACGCAGTATTTT	CASSDRLGTDTQYF	TRBV14	-	14	TRBJ2-3	-
TGTGCCAGCAGCTACGGACTGAATCAGCCCCAGCATTTT	CASSYGLNQPQHF	TRBV11-2	-	13	TRBJ1-5	-
TGCGCCAGCAGCTTATCAGCGGGGGCGGGATCACCCCTCCACTTT	CASSLSAGAGSPLHF	TRBV7-3	-	15	TRBJ1-6	few
TGTGCCAGCACAGACAAAAGCGGGAAGTATTCCAAAAACATTCAGTACTTC	CASTDKSGKYSKNIQYF	TRBV6-6	TRBD2	17	TRBJ2-4	few
TGCGCCAGCAGCCAAGTCGCAACAGGTTATAGCAATCAGCCCCAGCATTTT	CASSQVATGYSNQPQHF	TRBV4-1	-	17	TRBJ1-5	-
TGTGCCAGCAGCCGCGAGGCGGGGGTTGGCACTGAAGCTTTCTTT	CASSREAGVGTEAFF	TRBV7-6	-	15	TRBJ1-1	-
TGCGCCAGCAGCTTGTCCGGGCCCCCAAGCACAGATACGCAGTATTTT	CASSLSGPPSTDTQYF	TRBV5-1	-	16	TRBJ2-3	once
TGCAGCGTTGAATGGGGCAGAAGCACCGGGGAGCTGTTTTTT	CSVEWGRSTGELFF	TRBV29-1	-	14	TRBJ2-2	-
TGCAGTGCCAGCCGGGACATCTCCTACAATGAGCAGTTCTTC	CSASRDISYNEQFF	TRBV20-1	-	14	TRBJ2-1	few
TGTGCCAGCAGTTTCGCGGGGGGACGGGAGACCCAGTACTTC	CASSFAGGRETQYF	TRBV27	TRBD2	14	TRBJ2-5	few
TGCAGTGCCGAAGACGGCCCGGCCGAGCAGTACTTC	CSAEDGPAEQYF	TRBV20-1	-	12	TRBJ2-7	once
TGTGCCAGCAGCTTAGGGGGACTAGCCCGGAGCTCCTACAATGAGCAGTTCTTC	CASSLGGLARSSYNEQFF	TRBV11-2	TRBD2	18	TRBJ2-1	-
TGTGCCAGTAGAGCCGGGACCCAAAATTCACCCCTCCACTTT	CASRAGTQNSPLHF	TRBV2	-	14	TRBJ1-6	-
TGTGCCAGCAGCTTAGAGGGGAGGACCAACATTCAGTACTTC	CASSLEGRTNIQYF	TRBV11-2	-	14	TRBJ2-4	-
TGTGCCAGCAGCCCTTCCTGGACAGGGTACGAAGGGTACGAGCAGTACTTC	CASSPSWTGYEGYEQYF	TRBV14	TRBD1	17	TRBJ2-7	-
TGTGCCAGCAGCCAAGGGCAGCTGTCCTACAATGAGCAGTTCTTC	CASSQGQLSYNEQFF	TRBV4-1	-	15	TRBJ2-1	-
TGTGCCAGCAGCCGCAGAGGGACTAGGCTGAGCGGGAATGAGCAGTTCTTC	CASSRRGTRLSGNEQFF	TRBV6-2/TRBV6-3	TRBD2	17	TRBJ2-1	few
TGTGCCAGCAGCCCTAACGAGCAGGGTCGTAATGGTTACACCTTC	CASSPNEQGRNGYTF	TRBV5-4	-	15	TRBJ1-2	few
TGTGCCAGCAGTTTAATGAGGGCCTCGTCCTACGAGCAGTACTTC	CASSLMRASSYEQYF	TRBV28	-	15	TRBJ2-7	-
TGCAGCGTTGTGTCCTTCCAAGGCTACGAGCAGTACTTC	CSVVSFQGYEQYF	TRBV29-1	-	13	TRBJ2-7	few
TGTGCCAGCAGTTACGTCCGGAGCCAAGAGACCCAGTACTTC	CASSYVRSQETQYF	TRBV6-2/TRBV6-3	-	14	TRBJ2-5	few
TGTGCCACCGAGGACATAAGGACAGATACGCAGTATTTT	CATEDIRTDTQYF	TRBV24-1	-	13	TRBJ2-3	-
TGTGCCAGCAGCACCCGACAGGGCGGATTGGAGCAGTACTTC	CASSTRQGGLEQYF	TRBV7-2	TRBD1	14	TRBJ2-7	few
TGTGCCAGCAGTTACCGACCGGATGAGCAGTACTTC	CASSYRPDEQYF	TRBV6-2/TRBV6-3	-	12	TRBJ2-5	-
TGCGCCAGCAACTGGAAATCTCGGGACAGCAGCTCTGGAAACACCATATATTTT	CASNWKSRDSSSGNTIYF	TRBV5-1	TRBD1	18	TRBJ1-3	-
TGCAGCGTTGAATACTGGGACAGACTAGCCAAAAACATTCAGTACTTC	CSVEYWDRLAKNIQYF	TRBV29-1	TRBD1	16	TRBJ2-4	few
TGTGCCAGCAGTTTGCAGGGGCATCAGCCCCAGCATTTT	CASSLQGHQPQHF	TRBV12-3/TRBV12-4	-	13	TRBJ1-5	-
TGTGCCAGCAGTCCCACGGTGACAGGGGGCTACCTCTCTGGAAACACCATATATTTT	CASSPTVTGGYLSGNTIYF	TRBV12-3/TRBV12-4	TRBD1	19	TRBJ1-3	few
TGTGCCAGCAGCATCTGGCTGACTAGCGGAAATTGGGATGAGCAGTTCTTC	CASSIWLTSGNWDEQFF	TRBV11-2	TRBD2	17	TRBJ2-1	-
TGTGCCAGCAGTTTGGCCTTTTATCAGCCCCAGCATTTT	CASSLAFYQPQHF	TRBV12-3/TRBV12-4	-	13	TRBJ1-5	-
TGTGCCATCAGCGAAGGGGAGTACTCTGGGGCCAACGTCCTGACTTTC	CAISEGEYSGANVLTF	TRBV10-3	-	16	TRBJ2-6	-
TGCAGTGCTAGGCGGCTGGGCCATGAGCAGTTCTTC	CSARRLGHEQFF	TRBV20-1	-	12	TRBJ2-1	few
TGTGCCAGTAGTATGGGGGGGTTTCTCTACAATGAGCAGTTCTTC	CASSMGGFLYNEQFF	TRBV19	TRBD2	15	TRBJ2-1	-
TGCAGTGCTAGAGATCCAGGGGGAGGGTCCTACAATGAGCAGTTCTTC	CSARDPGGGSYNEQFF	TRBV20-1	-	16	TRBJ2-1	-
TGTGCCACCAGTGATTCCCCAGGAGCTTACAATGAGCAGTTCTTC	CATSDSPGAYNEQFF	TRBV24-1	-	15	TRBJ2-1	few
TGTGCCAGCAGTTACTCGTCGGGGGCCGGGGCCAACGTCCTGACTTTC	CASSYSSGAGANVLTF	TRBV6-5	-	16	TRBJ2-6	-
TGTGCCAGCACAGAACTAGCGGGAGATGAGCAGTTCTTC	CASTELAGDEQFF	TRBV25-1	TRBD2	13	TRBJ2-1	few
TGTGCCAGCAGCGCCGGGACGGATAGCTATGGCTACACCTTC	CASSAGTDSYGYTF	TRBV7-3	-	14	TRBJ1-2	-
TGTGCCAGCAGCACCGGGACGGTTAATTCACCCCTCCACTTT	CASSTGTVNSPLHF	TRBV13	-	14	TRBJ1-6	-
TGTGCCAGCAGCCGGGACAGGGGCCCTGAAGCTTTCTTT	CASSRDRGPEAFF	TRBV6-6	TRBD1	13	TRBJ1-1	-
TGCAGCGTTTCATACCCATCCTACAATGAGCAGTTCTTC	CSVSYPSYNEQFF	TRBV29-1	-	13	TRBJ2-1	few
TGTGCCAGCAGTACAACCCCGGAGGGAACAAAACTGGTTTTT	CASSTTPEGTKLVF	TRBV12-3/TRBV12-4	-	14	TRBJ1-4	-
TGTGCCAGCAGTTCGCCCCAAGCCGGACTAGCGGTTAGAAAGACCCAGTACTTC	CASSSPQAGLAVRKTQYF	TRBV6-2/TRBV6-3	TRBD2	18	TRBJ2-5	few
TGTGCCAGCAGCCTAAAGGGCGTACCAGAGACCCAGTACTTC	CASSLKGVPETQYF	TRBV7-9	-	14	TRBJ2-5	few
TGTGCCAGCTTCGACGGGGGGTCGGAGAACTATGGCTACACCTTC	CASFDGGSENYGYTF	TRBV6-5	-	15	TRBJ1-2	-
TGTGCCACCAGCAGAGATAACCGCGAGCAGTACTTC	CATSRDNREQYF	TRBV15	-	12	TRBJ2-7	once
TGTGCCAGCAGCTCAAGGACTGCCTACGAGCAGTACTTC	CASSSRTAYEQYF	TRBV11-2	-	13	TRBJ2-7	-
TGCGCCAGCAGCTTTACTAGCGGGGCGACCACAGATACGCAGTATTTT	CASSFTSGATTDTQYF	TRBV5-1	TRBD2	16	TRBJ2-3	-
TGTGCCAGCCCCCTGACCGGAGTAGGTATAGATACGCAGTATTTT	CASPLTGVGIDTQYF	TRBV7-2	-	15	TRBJ2-3	few
TGTGCCACCGCCCCTGGGGGAGAGACCCAGTGCTTC	CATAPGGETQCF	TRBV15	-	12	TRBJ2-5	-
TGCGCCAGCAGCTTCACCGCTAGCGGCCCTGGGGGGACCCAGTACTTC	CASSFTASGPGGTQYF	TRBV5-1	TRBD2	16	TRBJ2-5	-
TGTGCCAGCAGCCCCGGGTTCGGCACTGAAGCTTTCTTT	CASSPGFGTEAFF	TRBV27	-	13	TRBJ1-1	few